A selection of T cell receptor beta chains follows, all from one sample in a study of Graves' ophthalmopathy and Graves' hyperthyroidism. TCRdb re-called the multiplex PCR reads through MiXCR, storing one row per CDR3 protein. The profile covers about 620,000 distinct CDR3 sequences, with about 24% appearing a single time and more than 5.5% taken by the ten largest. Material for sequencing was peripheral blood. The receptor source for this set is a woman between 18 and 29 years old with stable Graves' hyperthyroidism. Some clones in this sample may be carry-over from other donors' samples. Each CDR3 is given with its conserved first and last residue. The D gene is left open where the match is weak. Some rows mark clone size as missing; the rest say once, few, many or name a class of expanded clone.

cdr3_aa,cdr3_nt,j_call,v_call,clone_size,d_call
CASSEGLEEETQYF,TGTGCCAGCAGTGAAGGTTTAGAGGAAGAGACCCAGTACTTC,TRBJ2-5,TRBV6-1,.,.
CASSPDAAERNTEAFF,TGTGCCAGCAGTCCGGACGCTGCCGAACGGAACACTGAAGCTTTCTTT,TRBJ1-1,TRBV28,.,.
CATSDFGQNQPQHF,TGTGCCACCAGTGACTTTGGACAGAATCAGCCCCAGCATTTT,TRBJ1-5,TRBV24-1,.,.
CASSRKTLAGGADTQYF,TGCGCCAGCAGCCGAAAGACCCTAGCGGGGGGGGCGGATACGCAGTATTTT,TRBJ2-3,TRBV4-1,.,TRBD2
CASTLGGSYEQYF,TGCGCCAGCACCCTTGGGGGGTCCTACGAGCAGTACTTC,TRBJ2-7,TRBV5-1,many,.
CSARIGTSASYEQYF,TGCAGTGCTAGGATCGGGACTAGCGCCTCCTACGAGCAGTACTTC,TRBJ2-7,TRBV20-1,many,TRBD2
CASSERGGPYEQYF,TGTGCCAGCAGTGAAAGAGGCGGACCCTACGAGCAGTACTTC,TRBJ2-7,TRBV2,many,.
CASRGSTSGEQETQYF,TGTGCCAGCAGGGGCTCGACTAGCGGAGAACAAGAGACCCAGTACTTC,TRBJ2-5,TRBV6-1,.,TRBD2
CAWSREKGELFF,TGTGCCTGGAGCAGGGAAAAAGGGGAGCTGTTTTTT,TRBJ2-2,TRBV30,many,.
CASSTRRGAGDEQYF,TGTGCCAGCAGCACCCGTCGGGGAGCGGGAGACGAGCAGTACTTC,TRBJ2-7,TRBV7-9,many,TRBD2
CASSSIAGEGQETQYF,TGTGCCAGCAGCAGTATAGCGGGAGAAGGCCAAGAGACCCAGTACTTC,TRBJ2-5,TRBV5-4,few,TRBD2
CASSRRDPLYEQYF,TGCGCCAGCAGCCGCCGGGACCCCCTCTACGAGCAGTACTTC,TRBJ2-7,TRBV5-1,many,.
CSARDSRRGVYEQYF,TGCAGTGCTAGAGATAGCCGCCGGGGAGTCTACGAGCAGTACTTC,TRBJ2-7,TRBV20-1,many,.
CASSGSRQGQEQYF,TGTGCCAGCAGTGGTTCTCGACAGGGGCAGGAGCAGTACTTC,TRBJ2-7,TRBV2,few,TRBD1
CASIRFWNTGELFF,TGTGCCAGCATCCGGTTTTGGAACACCGGGGAGCTGTTTTTT,TRBJ2-2,TRBV2,.,.
CASSPSAGIPAFF,TGTGCCAGCAGCCCTTCCGCCGGGATACCAGCTTTCTTT,TRBJ1-1,TRBV3-1,few,.
CASSKTGPGETQYF,TGTGCCAGCAGCAAGACAGGCCCCGGAGAGACCCAGTACTTC,TRBJ2-5,TRBV5-6,many,.
CASSTGHTVAYEQYF,TGTGCCAGCAGTACGGGACACACGGTGGCCTACGAGCAGTACTTC,TRBJ2-7,TRBV28,many,.
CATSGLANEQYF,TGTGCCACCTCGGGACTAGCGAACGAGCAGTACTTC,TRBJ2-7,TRBV6-2/TRBV6-3,.,TRBD2
CASSIDTLWQDTEAFF,TGTGCCAGTAGTATAGATACTCTGTGGCAGGACACTGAAGCTTTCTTT,TRBJ1-1,TRBV19,many,.
CASSDVPRGRVYEQFF,TGTGCCAGCAGTGATGTCCCTCGAGGCAGGGTGTATGAGCAGTTCTTC,TRBJ2-1,TRBV6-1,few,.
CASRGTDSNQPQHF,TGTGCCAGCAGAGGAACAGATAGCAATCAGCCCCAGCATTTT,TRBJ1-5,TRBV28,once,.
CASSPGVALRAFF,TGTGCCAGCAGCCCGGGAGTTGCCCTCCGAGCTTTCTTT,TRBJ1-1,TRBV12-3/TRBV12-4,many,.
CASSLFPGGGAKNIQYF,TGTGCCAGCAGCTTGTTTCCCGGCGGGGGAGCCAAAAACATTCAGTACTTC,TRBJ2-4,TRBV7-2,.,TRBD2
CASREGARNYGYTF,TGTGCCAGCAGGGAGGGGGCACGAAACTATGGCTACACCTTC,TRBJ1-2,TRBV6-1,.,TRBD1
CSARDNYNSPLHF,TGCAGTGCCAGGGACAACTATAATTCACCCCTCCACTTT,TRBJ1-6,TRBV20-1,few,.
CASSSLRDTSTEAFF,TGTGCCAGCAGTTCCCTCCGGGACACCAGCACTGAAGCTTTCTTT,TRBJ1-1,TRBV12-3/TRBV12-4,many,.
CASRPGGGSNQPQHF,TGTGCCAGTAGACCGGGCGGGGGTAGCAATCAGCCCCAGCATTTT,TRBJ1-5,TRBV19,many,.
CASSPGQNSPTGNTEAFF,TGTGCCAGTAGTCCTGGACAGAACTCCCCCACGGGAAACACTGAAGCTTTCTTT,TRBJ1-1,TRBV19,many,.
CASSVGVGGGNQPQHF,TGTGCCAGCAGCGTAGGGGTCGGAGGGGGCAATCAGCCCCAGCATTTT,TRBJ1-5,TRBV9,many,.
CASTPRAGGGKNIQYF,TGTGCCAGCACCCCCCGAGCGGGGGGCGGTAAAAACATTCAGTACTTC,TRBJ2-4,TRBV6-1,.,TRBD2
CASSQEGGTSNQPQHF,TGTGCCAGCAGCCAAGAAGGTGGCACTAGCAATCAGCCCCAGCATTTT,TRBJ1-5,TRBV4-2,many,.